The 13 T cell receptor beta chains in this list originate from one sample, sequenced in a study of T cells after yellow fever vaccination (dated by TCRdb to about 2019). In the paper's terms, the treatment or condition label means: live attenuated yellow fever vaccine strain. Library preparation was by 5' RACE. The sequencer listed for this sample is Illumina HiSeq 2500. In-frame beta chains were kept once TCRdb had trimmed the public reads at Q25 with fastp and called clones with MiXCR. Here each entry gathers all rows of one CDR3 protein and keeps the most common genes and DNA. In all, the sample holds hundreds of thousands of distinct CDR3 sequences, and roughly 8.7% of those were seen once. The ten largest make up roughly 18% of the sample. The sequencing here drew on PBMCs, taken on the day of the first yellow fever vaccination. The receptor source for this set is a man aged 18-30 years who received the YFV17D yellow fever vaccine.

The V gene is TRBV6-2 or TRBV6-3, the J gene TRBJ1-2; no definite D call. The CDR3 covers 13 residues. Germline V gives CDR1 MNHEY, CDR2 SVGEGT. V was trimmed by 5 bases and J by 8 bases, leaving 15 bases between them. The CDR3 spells CASSRGKRGGYTF. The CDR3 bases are TGTGCCAGCAGTCGGGGTAAAAGAGGCGGCTACACCTTC.

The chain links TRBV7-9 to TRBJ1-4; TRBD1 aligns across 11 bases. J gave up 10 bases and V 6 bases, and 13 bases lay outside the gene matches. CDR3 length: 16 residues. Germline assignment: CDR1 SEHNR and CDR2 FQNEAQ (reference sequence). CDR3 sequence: CASSRILGQGAGKLFF. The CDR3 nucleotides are TGTGCCAGCAGTCGAATCCTAGGACAGGGGGCAGGAAAACTGTTTTTT.

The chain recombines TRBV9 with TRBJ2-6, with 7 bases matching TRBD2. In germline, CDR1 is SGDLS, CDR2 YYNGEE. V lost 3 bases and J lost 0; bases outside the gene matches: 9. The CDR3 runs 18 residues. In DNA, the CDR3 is TGTGCCAGCAGCGGGGGAGGGTACAGTGACTCTGGGGCCAACGTCCTGACTTTC. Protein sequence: CASSGGGYSDSGANVLTF.

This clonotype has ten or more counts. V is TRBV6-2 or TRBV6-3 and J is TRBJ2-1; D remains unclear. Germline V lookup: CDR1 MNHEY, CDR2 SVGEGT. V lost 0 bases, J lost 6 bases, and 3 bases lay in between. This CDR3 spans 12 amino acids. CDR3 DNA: TGTGCCAGCAGTTACTCCCGCAATGAGCAGTTCTTC. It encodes CASSYSRNEQFF.

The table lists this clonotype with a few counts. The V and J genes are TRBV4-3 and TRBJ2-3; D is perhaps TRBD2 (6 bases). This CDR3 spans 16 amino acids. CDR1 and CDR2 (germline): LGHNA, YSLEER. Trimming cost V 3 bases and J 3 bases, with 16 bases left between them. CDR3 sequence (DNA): TGCGCCAGCAGCCATCTCCGGGACTGGAGTACAGATACGCAGTATTTT. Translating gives CASSHLRDWSTDTQYF.

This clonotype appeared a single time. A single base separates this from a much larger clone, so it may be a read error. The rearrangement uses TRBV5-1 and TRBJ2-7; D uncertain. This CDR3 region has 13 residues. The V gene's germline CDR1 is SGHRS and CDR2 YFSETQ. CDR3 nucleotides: TGCGCCAGCGGCTTGGAGAATGGCTACGAGCAGTACGTC. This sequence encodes CASGLENGYEQYV.

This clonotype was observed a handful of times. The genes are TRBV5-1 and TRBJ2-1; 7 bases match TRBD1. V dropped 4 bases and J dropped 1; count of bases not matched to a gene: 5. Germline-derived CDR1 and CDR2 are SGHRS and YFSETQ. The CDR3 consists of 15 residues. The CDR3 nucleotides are TGCGCCAGCAGCCAGGGACAGCTATCCTACAATGAGCAGTTCTTC. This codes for CASSQGQLSYNEQFF.

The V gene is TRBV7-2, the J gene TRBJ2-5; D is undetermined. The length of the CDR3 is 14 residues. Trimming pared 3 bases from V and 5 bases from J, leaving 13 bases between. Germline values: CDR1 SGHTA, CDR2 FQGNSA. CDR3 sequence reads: CASSFRTRVETQYF. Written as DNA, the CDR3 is TGTGCCAGCAGCTTTAGAACCCGGGTTGAGACCCAGTACTTC.

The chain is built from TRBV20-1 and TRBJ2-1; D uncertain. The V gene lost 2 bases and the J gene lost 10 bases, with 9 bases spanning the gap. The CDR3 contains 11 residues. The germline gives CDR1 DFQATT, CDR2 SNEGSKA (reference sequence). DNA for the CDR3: TGCAGTGCTAGAATAGCAGGAGAGCAGTTCTTC. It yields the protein CSARIAGEQFF.

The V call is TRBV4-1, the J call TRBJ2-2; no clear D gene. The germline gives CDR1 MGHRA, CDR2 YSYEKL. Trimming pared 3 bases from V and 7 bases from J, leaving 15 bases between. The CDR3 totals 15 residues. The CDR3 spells CASSQSPGMSGELFF. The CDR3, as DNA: TGCGCCAGCAGCCAGTCGCCGGGCATGAGCGGGGAGCTGTTTTTT.

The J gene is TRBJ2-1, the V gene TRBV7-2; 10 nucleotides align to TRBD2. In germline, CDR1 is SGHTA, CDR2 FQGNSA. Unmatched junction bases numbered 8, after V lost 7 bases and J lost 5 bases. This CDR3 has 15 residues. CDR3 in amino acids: CASIPTSGNNNEQFF. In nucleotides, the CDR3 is TGTGCCAGCATCCCTACTAGCGGGAACAACAATGAGCAGTTCTTC. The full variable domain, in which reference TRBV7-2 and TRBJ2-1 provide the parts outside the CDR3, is GAGVSQSPSNKVTEKGKDVELRCDPISGHTALYWYRQSLGQGLEFLIYFQGNSAPDKSGLPSDRFSAERTGGSVSTLTIQRTQQEDSAVYLCASIPTSGNNNEQFFGPGTRLTVL.

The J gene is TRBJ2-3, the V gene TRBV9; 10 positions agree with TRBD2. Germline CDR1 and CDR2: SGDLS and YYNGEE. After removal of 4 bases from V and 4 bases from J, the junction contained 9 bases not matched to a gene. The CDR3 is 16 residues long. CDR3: CASSINSGGNADTQYF. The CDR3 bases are TGTGCCAGCAGCATAAATAGCGGGGGGAACGCAGATACGCAGTATTTT.

The CDR3 nucleotides read TGTGCCAGCAGCCACTACCAGGGGGCGTCGGTCAAAAACATTCAGTACTTC. Protein product: CASSHYQGASVKNIQYF. The chain joins TRBV11-2 to TRBJ2-4, with TRBD1 identical over 8 bases. There are 17 residues in the CDR3. The germline CDR1 and CDR2 sequences are SGHAT and FQNNGV. Losses at the gene ends were 5 bases for V and 3 bases for J; bases not matched to a gene: 12.